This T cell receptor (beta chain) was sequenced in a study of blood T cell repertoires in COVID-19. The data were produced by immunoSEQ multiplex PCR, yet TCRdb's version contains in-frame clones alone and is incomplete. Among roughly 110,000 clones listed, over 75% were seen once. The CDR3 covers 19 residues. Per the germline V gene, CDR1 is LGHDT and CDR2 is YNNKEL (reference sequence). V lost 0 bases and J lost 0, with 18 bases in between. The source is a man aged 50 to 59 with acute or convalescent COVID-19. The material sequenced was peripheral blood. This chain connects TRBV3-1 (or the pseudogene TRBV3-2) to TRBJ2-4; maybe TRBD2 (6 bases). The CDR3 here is CASSQDWAGHKVAKNIQYF. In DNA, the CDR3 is TGTGCCAGCAGCCAAGATTGGGCGGGGCACAAGGTAGCCAAAAACATTCAGTACTTC.